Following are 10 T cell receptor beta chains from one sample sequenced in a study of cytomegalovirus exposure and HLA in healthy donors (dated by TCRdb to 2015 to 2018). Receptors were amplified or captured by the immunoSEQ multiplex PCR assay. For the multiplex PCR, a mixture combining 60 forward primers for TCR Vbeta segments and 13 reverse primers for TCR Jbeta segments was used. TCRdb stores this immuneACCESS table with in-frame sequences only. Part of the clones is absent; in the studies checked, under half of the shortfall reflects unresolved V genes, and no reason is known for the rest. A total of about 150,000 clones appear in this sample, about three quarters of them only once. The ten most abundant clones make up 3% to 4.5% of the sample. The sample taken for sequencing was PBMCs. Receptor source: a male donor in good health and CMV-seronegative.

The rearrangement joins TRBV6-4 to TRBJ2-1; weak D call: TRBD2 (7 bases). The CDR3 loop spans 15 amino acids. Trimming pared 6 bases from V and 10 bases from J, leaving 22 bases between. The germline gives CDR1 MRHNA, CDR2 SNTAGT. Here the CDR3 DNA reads TGTGCCAGCAGCGGGGAGGGGGGCCTAGCTGGAGAGCAGTTCTTC. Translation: CASSGEGGLAGEQFF.

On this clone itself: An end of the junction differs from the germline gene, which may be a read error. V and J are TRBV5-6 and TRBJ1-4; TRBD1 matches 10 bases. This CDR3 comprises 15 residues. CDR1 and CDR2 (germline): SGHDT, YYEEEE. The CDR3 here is CASSLGTGANEKLFF. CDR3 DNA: TGTGCCAGCAGCCTCGGGACAGGGGCTAACGAAAAACTGTTTTTT. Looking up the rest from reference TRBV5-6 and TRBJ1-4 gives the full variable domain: DAGVTQSPTHLIKTRGQQVTLRCSPKSGHDTVSWYQQALGQGPQFIFQYYEEEERQRGNFPDRFSGHQFPNYSSELNVNALLLGDSALYLCASSLGTGANEKLFFGSGTQLSVL.

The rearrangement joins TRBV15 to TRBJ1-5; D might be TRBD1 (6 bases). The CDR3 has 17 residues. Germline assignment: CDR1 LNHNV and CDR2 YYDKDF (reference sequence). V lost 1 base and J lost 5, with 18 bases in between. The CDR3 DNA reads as TGTGCCACCAGCAGAGGGAGACAGGCCCCTTCCGATCAGCCCCAGCATTTT. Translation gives CATSRGRQAPSDQPQHF.

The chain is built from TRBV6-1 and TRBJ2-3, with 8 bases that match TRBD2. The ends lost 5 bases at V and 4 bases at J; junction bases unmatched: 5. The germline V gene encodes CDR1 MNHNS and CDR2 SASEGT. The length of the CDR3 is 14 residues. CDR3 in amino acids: CASSSGSKSDTQYF. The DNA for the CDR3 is TGTGCCAGCAGTAGCGGGAGTAAATCAGATACGCAGTATTTT.

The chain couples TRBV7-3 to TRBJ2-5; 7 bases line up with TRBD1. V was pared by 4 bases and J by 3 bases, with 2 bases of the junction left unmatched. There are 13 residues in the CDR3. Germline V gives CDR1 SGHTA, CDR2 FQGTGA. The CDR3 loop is CASSSGTEETQYF. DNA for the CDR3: TGTGCCAGCAGCTCAGGGACAGAAGAGACCCAGTACTTC. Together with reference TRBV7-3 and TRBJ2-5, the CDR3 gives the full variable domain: GAGVSQTPSNKVTEKGKYVELRCDPISGHTALYWYRQSLGQGPEFLIYFQGTGAADDSGLPNDRFFAVRPEGSVSTLKIQRTERGDSAVYLCASSSGTEETQYFGPGTRLLVL.

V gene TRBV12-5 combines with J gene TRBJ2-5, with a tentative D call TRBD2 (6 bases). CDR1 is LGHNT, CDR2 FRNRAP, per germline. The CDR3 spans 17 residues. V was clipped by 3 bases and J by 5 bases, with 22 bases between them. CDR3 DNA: TGTGCTAGTGGTTTTAGGCTATCCGGCGGGGTAGGGGAGACCCAGTACTTC. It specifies CASGFRLSGGVGETQYF.

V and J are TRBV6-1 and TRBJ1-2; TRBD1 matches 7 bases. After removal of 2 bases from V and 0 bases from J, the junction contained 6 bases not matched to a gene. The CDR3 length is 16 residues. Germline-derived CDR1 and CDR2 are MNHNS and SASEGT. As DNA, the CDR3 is TGTGCCAGCAGTGAATCTCATACAGGGGCTAACTATGGCTACACCTTC. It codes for CASSESHTGANYGYTF.

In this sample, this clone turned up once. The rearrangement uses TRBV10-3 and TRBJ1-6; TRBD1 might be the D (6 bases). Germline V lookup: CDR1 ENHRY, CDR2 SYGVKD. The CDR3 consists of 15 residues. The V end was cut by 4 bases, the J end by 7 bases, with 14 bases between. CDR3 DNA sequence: TGTGCCATCAGTGCACAGGGAGGGGAGAATTCACCCCTCCACTTT. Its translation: CAISAQGGENSPLHF.

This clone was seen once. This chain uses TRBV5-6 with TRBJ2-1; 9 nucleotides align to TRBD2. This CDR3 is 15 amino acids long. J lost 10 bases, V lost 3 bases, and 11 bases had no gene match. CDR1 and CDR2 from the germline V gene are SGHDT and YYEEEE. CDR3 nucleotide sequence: TGTGCCAGCAGCTGGAAGGGGAGCGGGGGGAACGAGCAGTTCTTC. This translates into CASSWKGSGGNEQFF.

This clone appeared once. The CDR3 DNA follows: TGTGCCTGGAGTGGAGTCCACCTACTAGTCGAAGGGGAGACCCAGTACTTC. This encodes CAWSGVHLLVEGETQYF. The rearrangement uses TRBV30 and TRBJ2-5, with TRBD2 as a possible D gene (5 bases). This CDR3 has 17 amino acids. CDR1 is GTSNPN and CDR2 is SVGIG in the germline V gene (reference sequence). V lost 1 base, J lost 5 bases, and 23 bases lay in between.